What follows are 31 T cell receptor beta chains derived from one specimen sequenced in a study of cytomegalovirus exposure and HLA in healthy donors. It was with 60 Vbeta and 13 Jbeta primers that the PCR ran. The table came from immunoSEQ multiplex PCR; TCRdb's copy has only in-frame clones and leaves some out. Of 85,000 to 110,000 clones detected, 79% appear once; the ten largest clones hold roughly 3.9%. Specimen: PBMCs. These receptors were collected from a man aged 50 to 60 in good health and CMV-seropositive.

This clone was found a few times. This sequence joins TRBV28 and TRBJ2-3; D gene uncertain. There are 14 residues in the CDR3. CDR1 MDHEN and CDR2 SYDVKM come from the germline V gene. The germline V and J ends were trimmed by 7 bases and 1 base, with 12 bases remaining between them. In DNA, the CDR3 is TGTGCCAGCAAAACTCCGGTAGGCACAGATACGCAGTATTTT. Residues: CASKTPVGTDTQYF.

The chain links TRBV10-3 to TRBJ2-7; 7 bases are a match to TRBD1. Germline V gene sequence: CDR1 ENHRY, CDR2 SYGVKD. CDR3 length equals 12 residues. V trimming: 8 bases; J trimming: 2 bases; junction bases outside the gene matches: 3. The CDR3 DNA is TGTGCCATCGGGGACAGAGCCTACGAGCAGTACTTC. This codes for CAIGDRAYEQYF.

CDR3 sequence: CASSRPLTVQPQHF. CDR3 nucleotide sequence: TGTGCCAGCAGTAGGCCATTGACAGTTCAGCCCCAGCATTTT. This chain uses TRBV28 with TRBJ1-5, with D perhaps TRBD1 (5 bases). From germline, CDR1 is MDHEN and CDR2 SYDVKM. The V end lost 5 bases, the J end lost 6 bases, and 14 bases lay between the germline ends. This CDR3 spans 14 amino acids.

The CDR3 DNA follows: TGTGCCAGCAGTTCAAGGACAGGGGCCTACGAGCAGTACTTC. Translated: CASSSRTGAYEQYF. The chain recombines TRBV5-4 with TRBJ2-7; the match to TRBD1 covers 9 bases. Germline V gives CDR1 SGHNT, CDR2 YYREEE (reference sequence). The CDR3 has 14 residues. Losses at the gene ends were 5 bases for V and 2 bases for J; bases not matched to a gene: 5.

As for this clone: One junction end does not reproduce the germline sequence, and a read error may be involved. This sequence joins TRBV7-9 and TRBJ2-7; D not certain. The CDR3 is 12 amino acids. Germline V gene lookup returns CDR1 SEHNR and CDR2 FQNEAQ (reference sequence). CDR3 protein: CSSSPTDTTSYF. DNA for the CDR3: TGTTCCAGCAGTCCTACAGACACCACTTCCTACTTC.

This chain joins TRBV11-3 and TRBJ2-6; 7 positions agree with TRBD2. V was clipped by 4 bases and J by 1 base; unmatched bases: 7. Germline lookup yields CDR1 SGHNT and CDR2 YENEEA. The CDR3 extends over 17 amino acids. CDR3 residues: CASSSSGVPSGANVLTF. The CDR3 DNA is TGTGCCAGCAGCTCGAGCGGGGTTCCTTCTGGGGCCAACGTCCTGACTTTC.

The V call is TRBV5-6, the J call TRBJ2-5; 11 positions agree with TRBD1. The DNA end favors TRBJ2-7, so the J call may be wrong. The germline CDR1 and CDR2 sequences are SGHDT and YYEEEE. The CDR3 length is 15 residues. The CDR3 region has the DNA TGTGCCAGCAGCTTGGGGACAGGGGGCACCTACGAGCAGTACTTC. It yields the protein CASSLGTGGTYEQYF.

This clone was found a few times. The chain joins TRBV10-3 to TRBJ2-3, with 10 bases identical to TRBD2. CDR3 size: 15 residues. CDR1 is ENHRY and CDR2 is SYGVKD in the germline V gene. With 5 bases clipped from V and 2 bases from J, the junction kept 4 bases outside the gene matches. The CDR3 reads CAISSGRGNTDTQYF. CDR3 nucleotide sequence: TGTGCCATCAGTAGCGGGAGGGGGAACACAGATACGCAGTATTTT.

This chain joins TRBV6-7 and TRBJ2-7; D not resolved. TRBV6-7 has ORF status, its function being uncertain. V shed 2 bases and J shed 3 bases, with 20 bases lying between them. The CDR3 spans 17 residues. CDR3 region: CASSYGFLFGRFYEQYF. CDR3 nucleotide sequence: TGTGCCAGCAGTTACGGTTTTTTGTTTGGCAGGTTCTACGAGCAGTACTTC.

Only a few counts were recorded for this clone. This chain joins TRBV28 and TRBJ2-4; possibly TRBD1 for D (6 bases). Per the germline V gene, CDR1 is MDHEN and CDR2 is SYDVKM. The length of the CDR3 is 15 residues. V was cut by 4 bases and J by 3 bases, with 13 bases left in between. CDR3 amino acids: CASSYRDIDKNIQYF. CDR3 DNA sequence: TGTGCCAGCAGTTATCGGGACATCGACAAAAACATTCAGTACTTC.

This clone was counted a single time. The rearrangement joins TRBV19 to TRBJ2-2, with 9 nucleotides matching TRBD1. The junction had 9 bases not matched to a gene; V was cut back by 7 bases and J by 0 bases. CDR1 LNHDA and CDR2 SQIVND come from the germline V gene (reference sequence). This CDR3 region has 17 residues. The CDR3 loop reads CASTGRGDRANTGELFF. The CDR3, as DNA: TGTGCCAGTACTGGAAGAGGGGACAGGGCGAACACCGGGGAGCTGTTTTTT.

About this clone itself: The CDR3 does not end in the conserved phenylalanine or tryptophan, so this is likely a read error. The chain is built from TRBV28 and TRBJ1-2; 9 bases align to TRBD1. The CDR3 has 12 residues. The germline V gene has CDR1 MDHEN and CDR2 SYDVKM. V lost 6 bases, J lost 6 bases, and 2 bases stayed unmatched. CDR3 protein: CASSRTGDGYTL. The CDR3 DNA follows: TGTGCCAGCAGCCGGACAGGGGATGGCTACACCCTC.

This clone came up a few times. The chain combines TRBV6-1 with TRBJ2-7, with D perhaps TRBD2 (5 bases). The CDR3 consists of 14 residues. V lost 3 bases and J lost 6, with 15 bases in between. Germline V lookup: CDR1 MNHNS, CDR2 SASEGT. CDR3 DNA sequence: TGTGCCAGCAGTGAGTTCCTTCAAGAGGGCGAGCAGTACTTC. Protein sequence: CASSEFLQEGEQYF.

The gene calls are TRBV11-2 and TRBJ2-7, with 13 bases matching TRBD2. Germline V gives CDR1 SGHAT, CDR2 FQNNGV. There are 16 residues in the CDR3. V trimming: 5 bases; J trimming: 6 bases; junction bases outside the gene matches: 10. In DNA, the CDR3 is TGTGCCAGCAGCACGACTAGCGGGGGGATCTCTCTCGAGCAGTACTTC. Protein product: CASSTTSGGISLEQYF.

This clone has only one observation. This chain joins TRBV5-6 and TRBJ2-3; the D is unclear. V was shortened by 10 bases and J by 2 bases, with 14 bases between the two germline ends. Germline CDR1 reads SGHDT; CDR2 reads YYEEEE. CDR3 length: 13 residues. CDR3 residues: CACGGRTTDTQYF. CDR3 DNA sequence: TGTGCCTGTGGCGGCAGAACCACAGATACGCAGTATTTT.

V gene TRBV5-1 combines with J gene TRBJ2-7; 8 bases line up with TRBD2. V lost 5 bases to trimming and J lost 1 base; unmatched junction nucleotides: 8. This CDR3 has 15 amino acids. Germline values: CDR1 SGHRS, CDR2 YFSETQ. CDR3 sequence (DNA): TGCGCCAGCAGACCTCGGGAGGGTGGGTCCTACGAGCAGTACTTC. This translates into CASRPREGGSYEQYF.

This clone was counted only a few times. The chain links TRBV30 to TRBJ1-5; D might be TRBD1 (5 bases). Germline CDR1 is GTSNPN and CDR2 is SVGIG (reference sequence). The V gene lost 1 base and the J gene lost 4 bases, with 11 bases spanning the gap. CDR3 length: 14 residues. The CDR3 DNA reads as TGTGCCTGGAGTGGCGGGGGGGAGAATCAGCCCCAGCATTTT. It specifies CAWSGGGENQPQHF.

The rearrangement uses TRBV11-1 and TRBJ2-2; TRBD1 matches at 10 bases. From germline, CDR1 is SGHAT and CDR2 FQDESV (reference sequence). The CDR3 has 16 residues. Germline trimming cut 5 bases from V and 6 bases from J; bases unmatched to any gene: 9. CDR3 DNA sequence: TGTGCCAGCAGCCGGGGACAGGGGTTCGTCGCCGGGGAGCTGTTTTTT. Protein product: CASSRGQGFVAGELFF.

CDR3 protein: CASSSLDMGLVEKLFF. The CDR3 bases are TGTGCCAGCAGCTCCCTAGACATGGGGCTCGTTGAAAAACTGTTTTTT. V gene TRBV7-8 combines with J gene TRBJ1-4, with D perhaps matching TRBD1 (5 bases). This CDR3 has 16 amino acids. In germline, CDR1 is SGHVS, CDR2 FQNEAQ. The germline V and J ends were trimmed by 4 bases and 7 bases, with 19 bases remaining between them.

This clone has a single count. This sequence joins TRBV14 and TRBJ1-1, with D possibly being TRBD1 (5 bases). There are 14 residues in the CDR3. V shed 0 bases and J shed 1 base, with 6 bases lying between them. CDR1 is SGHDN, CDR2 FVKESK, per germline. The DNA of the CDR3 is TGTGCCAGCAGCCAAGAGACAGCGAACACTGAAGCTTTCTTT. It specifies CASSQETANTEAFF.

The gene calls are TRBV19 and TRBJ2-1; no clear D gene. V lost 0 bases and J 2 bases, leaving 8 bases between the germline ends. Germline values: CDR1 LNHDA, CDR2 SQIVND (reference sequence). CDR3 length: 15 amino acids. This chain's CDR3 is CASSIEVPAYNEQFF. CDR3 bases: TGTGCCAGTAGTATAGAAGTTCCAGCCTACAATGAGCAGTTCTTC. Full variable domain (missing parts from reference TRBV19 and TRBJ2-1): DGGITQSPKYLFRKEGQNVTLSCEQNLNHDAMYWYRQDPGQGLRLIYYSQIVNDFQKGDIAEGYSVSREKKESFPLTVTSAQKNPTAFYLCASSIEVPAYNEQFFGPGTRLTVL.

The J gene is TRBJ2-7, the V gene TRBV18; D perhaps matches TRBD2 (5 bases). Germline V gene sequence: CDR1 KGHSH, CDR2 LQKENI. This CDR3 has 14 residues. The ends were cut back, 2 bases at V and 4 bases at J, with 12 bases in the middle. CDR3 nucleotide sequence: TGTGCCAGCTCACCAGCCGCAGTAGCGTACGAGCAGTACTTC. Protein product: CASSPAAVAYEQYF.

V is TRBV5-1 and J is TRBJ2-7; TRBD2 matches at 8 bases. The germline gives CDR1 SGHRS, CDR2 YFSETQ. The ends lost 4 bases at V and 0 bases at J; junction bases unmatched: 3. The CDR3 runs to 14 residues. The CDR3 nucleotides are TGCGCCAGCAGCAGTAGCGGGGACTCCTACGAGCAGTACTTC. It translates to CASSSSGDSYEQYF.

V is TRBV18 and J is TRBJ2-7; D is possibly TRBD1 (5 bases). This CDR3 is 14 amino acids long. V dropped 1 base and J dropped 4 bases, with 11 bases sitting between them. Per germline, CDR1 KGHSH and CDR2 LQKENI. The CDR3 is CASSPRGSKYEQYF. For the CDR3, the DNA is TGTGCCAGCTCACCACGGGGCAGCAAGTACGAGCAGTACTTC.

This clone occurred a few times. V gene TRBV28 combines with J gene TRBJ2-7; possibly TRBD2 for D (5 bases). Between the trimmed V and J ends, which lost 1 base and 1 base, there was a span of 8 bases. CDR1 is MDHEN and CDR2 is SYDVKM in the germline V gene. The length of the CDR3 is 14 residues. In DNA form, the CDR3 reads TGTGCCAGCAGTTTATTGCGAGGGTCCTACGAGCAGTACTTC. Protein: CASSLLRGSYEQYF.

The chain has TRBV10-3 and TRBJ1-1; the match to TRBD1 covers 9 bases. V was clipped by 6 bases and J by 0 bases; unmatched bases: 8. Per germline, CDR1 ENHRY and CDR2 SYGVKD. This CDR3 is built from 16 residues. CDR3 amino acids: CAISAGTGKMNTEAFF. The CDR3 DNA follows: TGTGCCATCAGCGCCGGGACAGGGAAGATGAACACTGAAGCTTTCTTT.

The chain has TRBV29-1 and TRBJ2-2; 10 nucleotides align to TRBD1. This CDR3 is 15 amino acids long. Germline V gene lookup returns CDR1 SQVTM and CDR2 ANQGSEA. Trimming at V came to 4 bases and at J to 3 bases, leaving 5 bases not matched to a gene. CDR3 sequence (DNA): TGCAGCGTTGGACAGGGGGCAGTGGACACCGGGGAGCTGTTTTTT. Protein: CSVGQGAVDTGELFF.

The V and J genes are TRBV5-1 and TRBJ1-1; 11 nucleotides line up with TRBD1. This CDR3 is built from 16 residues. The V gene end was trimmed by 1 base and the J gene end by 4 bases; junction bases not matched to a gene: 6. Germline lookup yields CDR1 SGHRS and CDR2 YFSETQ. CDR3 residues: CASSLSWTGGPTEAFF. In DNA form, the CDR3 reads TGCGCCAGCAGCTTGTCCTGGACAGGGGGCCCCACTGAAGCTTTCTTT.

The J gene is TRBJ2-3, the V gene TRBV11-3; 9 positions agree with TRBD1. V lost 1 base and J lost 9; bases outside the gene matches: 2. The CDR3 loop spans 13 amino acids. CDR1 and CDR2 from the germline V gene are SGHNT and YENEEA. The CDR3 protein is CASSLGGQGTQYF. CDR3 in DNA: TGTGCCAGCAGCTTAGGGGGACAGGGAACGCAGTATTTT.

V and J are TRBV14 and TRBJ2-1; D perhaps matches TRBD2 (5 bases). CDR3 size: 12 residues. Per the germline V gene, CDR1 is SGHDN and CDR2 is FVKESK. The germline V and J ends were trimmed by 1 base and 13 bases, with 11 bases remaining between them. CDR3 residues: CASSQVGSSQFF. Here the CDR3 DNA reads TGTGCCAGCAGCCAAGTTGGGTCTAGCCAGTTCTTC.

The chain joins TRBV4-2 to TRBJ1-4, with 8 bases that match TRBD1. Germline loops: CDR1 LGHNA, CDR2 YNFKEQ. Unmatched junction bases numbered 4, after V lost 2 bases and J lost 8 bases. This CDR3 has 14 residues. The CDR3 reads CASSQRTGQEKLFF. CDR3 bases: TGTGCCAGCAGCCAAAGGACAGGGCAAGAAAAACTGTTTTTT.